One and the same sample provided the 16 T cell receptor beta chains below, sequenced in a study of CD8+CD57+ T cells in acquired aplastic anemia (dated by TCRdb to the late 2010s). The sequencing machine was an Illumina HiSeq 2000. TCR beta VDJ combination and CDR3 sequence profiling used genomic DNA as the template. In TCRdb, the public reads were trimmed at Q25 with fastp and aligned with MiXCR, with productive beta chains retained. Merged by CDR3 protein, the rows form single entries marked with the most common genes and DNA. Present in this sample are 150,000 to 200,000 distinct CDR3 sequences, about three fifths of which were seen just once. The top ten clones comprise under 50% of the sample. Sequenced: sorted CD4+, CD8+, or CD8+CD57+ T cells (not recorded which) from PBMCs. The receptor source for this set is a human donor in good health.

The rearrangement uses TRBV20-1 and TRBJ2-1; either TRBD1 or TRBD2 may fit D (7 bases each). V was clipped by 7 bases and J by 5 bases, with 15 bases between them. The CDR3 is 13 amino acids. The germline CDR1 and CDR2 sequences are DFQATT and SNEGSKA (reference sequence). This CDR3 is CSGEGTVNNEQFF. The CDR3 DNA reads TGCAGTGGGGAGGGGACAGTTAACAATGAGCAGTTCTTC.

V and J are TRBV2 and TRBJ2-2; 15 bases line up with TRBD2. The CDR3 sequence is 18 residues long. CDR1 is SNHLY, CDR2 FYNNEI, per germline. J was trimmed by 7 bases and V by 6 bases; bases with no gene match: 12. DNA of the CDR3: TGTGCCAGCAGCCCACTGGGACTAGCGGGAGGATTAAACGGGGAGCTGTTTTTT. It translates to CASSPLGLAGGLNGELFF. Combining the CDR3 with reference TRBV2 and TRBJ2-2 gives the whole variable domain EPEVTQTPSHQVTQMGQEVILRCVPISNHLYFYWYRQILGQKVEFLVSFYNNEISEKSEIFDDQFSVERPDGSNFTLKIRSTKLEDSAMYFCASSPLGLAGGLNGELFFGEGSRLTVL.

About this clonotype itself: Germline is not matched at one junction end, which may reflect a read error. The chain employs TRBV20-1 and TRBJ2-3, with 7 bases identical to TRBD2. The CDR3 loop spans 11 amino acids. Germline V gene lookup returns CDR1 DFQATT and CDR2 SNEGSKA (reference sequence). This CDR3 is CSAPGEGLDNF. The CDR3 bases are TGCAGTGCCCCTGGGGAGGGTCTGGATAATTTT.

The chain combines TRBV7-3 with TRBJ1-6; 9 nucleotides line up with TRBD1. Germline-derived CDR1 and CDR2 are SGHTA and FQGTGA. V lost 5 bases and J lost 10; bases outside the gene matches: 6. The CDR3 length is 14 residues. The CDR3 protein is CASSKQGANSPLHF. CDR3 nucleotide sequence: TGTGCCAGCAGCAAACAGGGGGCAAACTCACCCCTCCACTTT.

The rearrangement links TRBV7-9 to TRBJ2-1; TRBD1 matches at 9 bases. There are 15 residues in the CDR3. From germline, CDR1 is SEHNR and CDR2 FQNEAQ (reference sequence). The ends lost 4 bases at V and 12 bases at J; junction bases unmatched: 13. This chain's CDR3 is CASSSGTGISWGQFF. For the CDR3, the DNA is TGTGCCAGCAGCTCCGGGACAGGGATCTCCTGGGGGCAGTTCTTC. The full variable domain, its missing parts supplied by reference TRBV7-9 and TRBJ2-1, is DTGVSQNPRHKITKRGQNVTFRCDPISEHNRLYWYRQTLGQGPEFLTYFQNEAQLEKSRLLSDRFSAERPKGSFSTLEIQRTEQGDSAMYLCASSSGTGISWGQFFGPGTRLTVL.

The chain carries TRBV15 and TRBJ1-1; 10 nucleotides agree with TRBD1. The germline CDR1 and CDR2 sequences are LNHNV and YYDKDF (reference sequence). The CDR3 has 15 residues. V shed 8 bases and J 6 bases; nucleotides not matched to a gene: 12. The CDR3 protein is CATGSTRTGGAEAFF. For the CDR3, the DNA is TGTGCCACCGGATCCACGCGGACAGGGGGGGCTGAAGCTTTCTTT. The entire variable domain, with the rest obtained from reference TRBV15 and TRBJ1-1, is as follows: DAMVIQNPRYQVTQFGKPVTLSCSQTLNHNVMYWYQQKSSQAPKLLFHYYDKDFNNEADTPDNFQSRRPNTSFCFLDIRSPGLGDTAMYLCATGSTRTGGAEAFFGQGTRLTVV.

This clonotype was picked up many times. V is TRBV4-2 and J is TRBJ2-4; D is undetermined. CDR1 and CDR2 from the germline V gene are LGHNA and YNFKEQ. The V gene lost 1 base and the J gene lost 1 base, with 8 bases spanning the gap. This CDR3 has 15 residues. The CDR3 here is CASSQGMTAKNIQYF. The CDR3 region has the DNA TGTGCCAGCAGCCAAGGTATGACCGCCAAAAACATTCAGTACTTC.

The gene calls are TRBV20-1 and TRBJ2-1; D is perhaps TRBD2 (6 bases). Germline V lookup: CDR1 DFQATT, CDR2 SNEGSKA (reference sequence). Trimming removed 1 base from V and 9 bases from J, with 19 bases in between. The CDR3 totals 15 residues. CDR3 DNA: TGCAGTGCTAGAGGTCTAGGGAGGACCCTCGGTGAGCAGTTCTTC. It specifies CSARGLGRTLGEQFF.

This clonotype was counted a single time. J is TRBJ2-7 and V is TRBV7-8; 9 bases line up with TRBD2. CDR1 and CDR2 from the germline V gene are SGHVS and FQNEAQ. J lost 2 bases, V lost 2 bases, and 4 bases had no gene match. This CDR3 has 15 amino acids. CDR3 sequence (DNA): TGTGCCAGCAGCTTAAGCCTAGCGGGAACCTACGAGCAGTACTTC. This gives the protein CASSLSLAGTYEQYF. Looking up the rest from reference TRBV7-8 and TRBJ2-7 gives the full variable domain: GAGVSQSPRYKVAKRGQDVALRCDPISGHVSLFWYQQALGQGPEFLTYFQNEAQLDKSGLPSDRFFAERPEGSVSTLKIQRTQQEDSAVYLCASSLSLAGTYEQYFGPGTRLTVT.

V usage is TRBV24-1 and J usage is TRBJ2-7; possible D gene TRBD1, 6 bases. Trimming stripped 7 bases from V and 6 bases from J, with 15 bases between. The germline gives CDR1 KGHDR, CDR2 SFDVKD. The CDR3 is 13 amino acids. The CDR3 nucleotides read TGTGCCACCAGGGACCGGGACACGGGCGAGCAGTACTTC. Protein product: CATRDRDTGEQYF.

This clonotype showed up just once. The chain carries TRBV25-1 and TRBJ2-2; perhaps TRBD1 as D (5 bases). Per the germline V gene, CDR1 is MGHDK and CDR2 is SYGVNS. Trimming took 1 base from V and 5 from J, leaving 11 bases between them. The CDR3 spans 15 residues. CDR3 region: CASSELTGETGELFF. For the CDR3, the DNA is TGTGCCAGCAGTGAATTAACAGGTGAAACCGGGGAGCTGTTTTTT.

This clonotype was seen repeatedly, ten times or more. J is TRBJ2-5 and V is TRBV4-1, with 7 bases identical to TRBD2. Germline V gives CDR1 MGHRA, CDR2 YSYEKL. The length of the CDR3 is 14 residues. Germline trimming cut 0 bases from V and 5 bases from J; bases unmatched to any gene: 3. The CDR3 region has the DNA TGCGCCAGCAGCCAAGAGGGGAGGGCTGAGACCCAGTACTTC. Its translation is CASSQEGRAETQYF.

This clonotype was observed at least ten times. The V call is TRBV11-3, the J call TRBJ2-3; 14 bases are a match to TRBD2. V was clipped by 4 bases and J by 2 bases; unmatched bases: 2. The CDR3 totals 16 residues. CDR1 is SGHNT and CDR2 is YENEEA in the germline V gene. CDR3 sequence reads: CASSSTSGGVTDTQYF. Written as DNA, the CDR3 is TGTGCCAGCAGCTCGACTAGCGGGGGGGTCACAGATACGCAGTATTTT.

At least ten counts were recorded for this clonotype. CDR3 bases: TGTGCCAGCAGCTCTAGGGGCTACGAGCAGTACTTC. Its translation: CASSSRGYEQYF. V is TRBV7-8 and J is TRBJ2-7; D might be TRBD1 (5 bases). Germline CDR1 SGHVS, CDR2 FQNEAQ. The ends were cut back, 4 bases at V and 3 bases at J, with 7 bases in the middle. This CDR3 contains 12 residues.

The chain employs TRBV19 and TRBJ2-1; TRBD1 matches at 7 bases. CDR1 is LNHDA, CDR2 SQIVND, per germline (reference sequence). There are 14 residues in the CDR3. Germline trimming cut 5 bases from V and 3 bases from J; bases unmatched to any gene: 4. The chain's CDR3 is CASSVNRGYNEQFF. CDR3 coding DNA: TGTGCCAGTAGTGTAAACAGGGGCTACAATGAGCAGTTCTTC.

The chain recombines TRBV9 with TRBJ1-2; no definite D call. CDR1 and CDR2 (germline): SGDLS, YYNGEE. The CDR3 is 12 residues long. V lost 3 bases to trimming and J lost 4 bases, with 7 bases between them. CDR3 sequence: CASSDQAYGYTF. The CDR3 DNA reads as TGTGCCAGCAGCGACCAGGCCTATGGCTACACCTTC. The full variable domain, in which reference TRBV9 and TRBJ1-2 provide the parts outside the CDR3, is DSGVTQTPKHLITATGQRVTLRCSPRSGDLSVYWYQQSLDQGLQFLIQYYNGEERAKGNILERFSAQQFPDLHSELNLSSLELGDSALYFCASSDQAYGYTFGSGTRLTVV.